One and the same sample provided the 31 T cell receptor beta chains below, sequenced in a study of neurological immune-mediated disorders. From the 5' RACE reads, TCRdb called clonotypes with MiXCR, one entry per CDR3 protein. This sample has about 66,000 distinct CDR3 sequences; 3% to 3.5% occur once, and the top ten carry approximately 3.5%. The sequencing sample was made of PBMCs. Receptor source: a man aged 35-49 years with multiple sclerosis.

As concerns this clonotype: This may stem from a read error, because a much larger clone lies one nucleotide away. The rearrangement joins TRBV7-2 to TRBJ2-1, with 8 positions matching TRBD2. The J call may be mistaken, given a closer DNA end match to TRBJ2-7. Germline V lookup: CDR1 SGHTA, CDR2 FQGNSA. There are 16 residues in the CDR3. In nucleotides, the CDR3 is TGTGCCAGCAGCTTAGTTTCAGCGGGAGCGGCCTATGAGCAGTACTTC. It translates to CASSLVSAGAAYEQYF.

Points on this clonotype: A much larger clone is a single base away; this may be a read error. The J gene is TRBJ1-3, the V gene TRBV5-1; D unresolved. Per the germline V gene, CDR1 is SGHRS and CDR2 is YFSETQ. The length of the CDR3 is 12 residues. V lost 9 bases and J 4 bases, leaving 11 bases between the germline ends. As DNA, the CDR3 is TGCGCCAACAGTCCTATGGGAAACACCATATATTTT. This encodes CANSPMGNTIYF. Looking up the rest from reference TRBV5-1 and TRBJ1-3 gives the full variable domain: KAGVTQTPRYLIKTRGQQVTLSCSPISGHRSVSWYQQTPGQGLQFLFEYFSETQRNKGNFPGRFSGRQFSNSRSEMNVSTLELGDSALYLCANSPMGNTIYFGEGSWLTVV.

This clonotype has at least ten counts. The chain uses TRBV5-1 and TRBJ1-4, with D tentatively TRBD1 (6 bases). Germline CDR1 and CDR2: SGHRS and YFSETQ. CDR3 length: 16 amino acids. Trimming removed 0 bases from V and 6 bases from J, with 15 bases in between. The CDR3 nucleotides are TGCGCCAGCAGCTTGGCCCTGACAGGTGGGGATGAAAAACTGTTTTTT. This gives the protein CASSLALTGGDEKLFF.

This clonotype has a count of ten or more. The rearrangement joins TRBV25-1 to TRBJ2-1, with no clear D. This CDR3 comprises 12 residues. Germline loops: CDR1 MGHDK, CDR2 SYGVNS. Trimming shortened V by 6 bases and J by 6 bases, and 9 bases separated the two germline ends. Here the CDR3 reads CASRGWVNEQFF. The CDR3 nucleotides read TGTGCCAGCAGGGGGTGGGTCAATGAGCAGTTCTTC. Full variable domain (rest looked up from reference TRBV25-1 and TRBJ2-1): EADIYQTPRYLVIGTGKKITLECSQTMGHDKMYWYQQDPGMELHLIHYSYGVNSTEKGDLSSESTVSRIRTEHFPLTLESARPSHTSQYLCASRGWVNEQFFGPGTRLTVL.

This clonotype has ten or more counts. The chain recombines TRBV3-1 with TRBJ1-3; 7 nucleotides align to TRBD1. CDR3 length equals 15 residues. CDR1 is LGHDT, CDR2 YNNKEL, per germline (reference sequence). The V gene end was trimmed by 5 bases and the J gene end by 3 bases; junction bases not matched to a gene: 7. Here the CDR3 DNA reads TGTGCCAGCAGCGTTGGGACAGTCCTTGGAAACACCATATATTTT. Translated, it gives CASSVGTVLGNTIYF.

This clonotype was counted many times. The gene calls are TRBV5-5 and TRBJ2-3, with D tentatively TRBD1 or TRBD2 (5 bases each). V lost 4 bases to trimming and J lost 7 bases, with 16 bases between them. The CDR3 has 14 residues. CDR1 SGHKS and CDR2 YYEKEE come from the germline V gene (reference sequence). The CDR3 here is CASSLRQGDNTQYF. Written as DNA, the CDR3 is TGTGCCAGCAGCCTTCGGCAGGGAGATAATACGCAGTATTTT.

V is TRBV5-1 and J is TRBJ2-6, with 13 bases that match TRBD2. The CDR3 spans 20 residues. Germline V gene data show CDR1 as SGHRS and CDR2 as YFSETQ. V gave up 0 bases and J gave up 0 bases; unmatched junction bases: 6. CDR3 protein: CASSLEGLAGLSSGANVLTF. DNA of the CDR3: TGCGCCAGCAGCTTGGAGGGACTAGCGGGATTGAGCTCTGGGGCCAACGTCCTGACTTTC.

At least ten counts were recorded for this clonotype. CDR3 in amino acids: CASSDNRDYGYTF. The DNA for the CDR3 is TGTGCCAGCAGTGACAACAGGGACTATGGCTACACCTTC. The chain uses TRBV6-5 and TRBJ1-2; D is perhaps TRBD1 (6 bases). In germline, CDR1 is MNHEY, CDR2 SVGAGI. The CDR3 has 13 residues. V was cut by 5 bases and J by 3 bases, with 10 bases left in between.

This clonotype occurred many times. The chain uses TRBV27 and TRBJ1-2; D is possibly TRBD1 (6 bases). CDR3 length: 14 residues. V shed 2 bases and J shed 4 bases, with 11 bases lying between them. Germline V lookup: CDR1 MNHEY, CDR2 SMNVEV (reference sequence). CDR3 sequence (DNA): TGTGCCAGCAGTTTAAGAGGGGGTACCTATGGCTACACCTTC. Amino acids: CASSLRGGTYGYTF.

Only a few counts were recorded for this clonotype. The chain recombines TRBV18 with TRBJ1-4; no clear D. V lost 3 bases, J lost 7 bases, and 9 bases lay in between. This CDR3 contains 13 residues. Germline V gene data show CDR1 as KGHSH and CDR2 as LQKENI. The CDR3 DNA reads TGTGCCAGCTCACCCCGTGGCGGTGAAAAACTGTTTTTT. This encodes CASSPRGGEKLFF.

This clonotype was seen many times. The genes are TRBV7-6 and TRBJ2-7; TRBD1 is a possible D gene (6 bases). Germline CDR1 and CDR2: SGHVS and FNYEAQ. The V end lost 4 bases, the J end lost 2 bases, and 9 bases lay between the germline ends. This CDR3 comprises 13 residues. The CDR3 sequence is CASSSGATYEQYF. CDR3 sequence (DNA): TGTGCCAGCAGCTCAGGGGCTACCTACGAGCAGTACTTC.

This clonotype came up many times. The gene calls are TRBV7-9 and TRBJ2-1; 9 bases map to TRBD2. Germline V gene lookup returns CDR1 SEHNR and CDR2 FQNEAQ (reference sequence). The CDR3 covers 16 residues. Trimming cost V 2 bases and J 0 bases; bases outside gene matches: 2. In DNA, the CDR3 is TGTGCCAGCAGCTTATTTAGCGGGAGCTCCTACAATGAGCAGTTCTTC. Residues: CASSLFSGSSYNEQFF.

This clonotype was detected ten times or more. The chain employs TRBV5-6 and TRBJ2-1; 8 bases are a match to TRBD2. V shed 3 bases, J shed 0 bases, and the junction held 5 bases outside the gene matches. The CDR3 is 16 amino acids. CDR1 and CDR2 from the germline V gene are SGHDT and YYEEEE. The CDR3 DNA sequence: TGTGCCAGCAGCTCCCTTAGCGGGACCTCCTACAATGAGCAGTTCTTC. As protein: CASSSLSGTSYNEQFF.

This clonotype was recorded many times. The CDR3 nucleotides read TGCGCCAGCAGCTCCCTGATCTCAGATACGCAGTATTTT. This translates into CASSSLISDTQYF. This sequence joins TRBV5-1 and TRBJ2-3, with D unclear. CDR3 length equals 13 residues. CDR1 and CDR2 from the germline V gene are SGHRS and YFSETQ. Trimming shortened V by 3 bases and J by 4 bases, and 9 bases separated the two germline ends.

At least ten counts were recorded for this clonotype. The rearrangement joins TRBV20-1 to TRBJ1-5, with unresolved D. The V gene's germline CDR1 is DFQATT and CDR2 SNEGSKA (reference sequence). This CDR3 comprises 12 residues. Trimming stripped 3 bases from V and 7 bases from J, with 10 bases between. The DNA of the CDR3 is TGCAGTGCTAGGACGGGGAACCAGCCCCAGCATTTT. Residues: CSARTGNQPQHF.

This clonotype came up a few times. This clone may be a read error of a much larger clone one base away. The V call is TRBV20-1, the J call TRBJ2-7; 8 bases map to TRBD1. After removal of 3 bases from V and 3 bases from J, the junction contained 1 base not matched to a gene. The germline gives CDR1 DFQATT, CDR2 SNEGSKA (reference sequence). CDR3 length: 12 amino acids. CDR3 loop: CSARDRVYEQYF. The CDR3, as DNA: TGCAGTGCTAGGGACAGGGTCTACGAGCAGTACTTC.

This clonotype has ten or more counts. The chain joins TRBV9 to TRBJ2-3, with 11 bases identical to TRBD1. CDR1 is SGDLS, CDR2 YYNGEE, per germline. This CDR3 is 17 amino acids long. V trimming: 5 bases; J trimming: 4 bases; junction bases outside the gene matches: 12. The CDR3 is CASSLLDGTGGADTQYF. CDR3 coding DNA: TGTGCCAGCAGTCTTCTTGACGGGACAGGGGGGGCAGATACGCAGTATTTT.

This rearrangement joins TRBV20-1 to TRBJ2-1; TRBD2 matches 11 bases. In germline, CDR1 is DFQATT, CDR2 SNEGSKA (reference sequence). The CDR3 loop spans 16 amino acids. The V segment lost 3 bases and the J segment 8 bases; nucleotides outside the gene matches: 12. CDR3 coding DNA: TGCAGTGCTAGTGGTAGCGGGAGGGCTCTACGCGATGAGCAGTTCTTC. Its protein is CSASGSGRALRDEQFF.

This clonotype was found many times. V and J are TRBV5-1 and TRBJ1-6; D is unclear. Germline CDR1 is SGHRS and CDR2 is YFSETQ. The CDR3 totals 15 residues. The V end lost 0 bases, the J end lost 0 bases, and 4 bases lay between the germline ends. CDR3 region: CASSLESSYNSPLHF. In DNA, the CDR3 is TGCGCCAGCAGCTTGGAGAGCTCCTATAATTCACCCCTCCACTTT.

This clonotype came up a few times. The V gene is TRBV12-3 or TRBV12-4, the J gene TRBJ1-2; 7 bases line up with TRBD1. This CDR3 is built from 14 residues. After removal of 3 bases from V and 7 bases from J, the junction contained 8 bases not matched to a gene. This CDR3 is CASSLTGTKPGYTF. The CDR3 nucleotides read TGTGCCAGCAGTTTGACAGGGACCAAGCCTGGCTACACCTTC.

J is TRBJ2-2 and V is TRBV7-9, with D possibly matching TRBD2 (6 bases). The germline gives CDR1 SEHNR, CDR2 FQNEAQ (reference sequence). The CDR3 spans 16 residues. Trimming left V 4 bases short and J 3 bases short, with 15 bases between. CDR3 DNA: TGTGCCAGCAGCTCCTTGTGGGGGGATTACACCGGGGAGCTGTTTTTT. Translating it yields CASSSLWGDYTGELFF.

This clonotype was seen repeatedly, ten times or more. V is TRBV2 and J is TRBJ2-7; 10 nucleotides line up with TRBD2. The J segment lost 3 bases and the V segment lost 0 bases, leaving 2 bases of the junction unmatched. The CDR3 is 15 residues long. Germline CDR1 and CDR2: SNHLY and FYNNEI. The CDR3 DNA follows: TGTGCCAGCAGTGAAGCCCTAGCGGGGGACTACGAGCAGTACTTC. Translation gives CASSEALAGDYEQYF.

This clonotype was counted many times. The rearrangement joins TRBV9 to TRBJ2-7, with unresolved D. Trimming shortened V by 8 bases and J by 11 bases, and 8 bases separated the two germline ends. CDR1 and CDR2 from the germline V gene are SGDLS and YYNGEE. CDR3 length equals 8 residues. CDR3 sequence reads: CARNGKYF. The CDR3 bases are TGTGCCAGGAATGGAAAGTACTTC.

This clonotype was counted many times. The CDR3 here is CASSLGPPGELFF. CDR3 sequence (DNA): TGTGCCAGCTCACTGGGACCCCCCGGGGAGCTGTTTTTT. The V call is TRBV18, the J call TRBJ2-2; D is possibly TRBD1 or TRBD2 (5 bases each). V dropped 4 bases and J dropped 6 bases, with 9 bases sitting between them. Per germline, CDR1 KGHSH and CDR2 LQKENI. The CDR3 covers 13 residues.

As to this clonotype: One end of the junction is discordant with germline, which a read error may explain. This chain links TRBV5-1 with TRBJ1-4; D may be TRBD1 (5 bases). The CDR3 spans 14 residues. CDR1 is SGHRS, CDR2 YFSETQ, per germline. The CDR3 nucleotides read TGCGCCAGCGGCTTCGGGTCCGGGGCTGAAAAACTGTTTTTT. This translates into CASGFGSGAEKLFF.

This clonotype came up a few times. The missing conserved phenylalanine or tryptophan at the end of this CDR3 makes a read error likely. The genes are TRBV5-1 and TRBJ1-1; no definite D call. Germline CDR1 and CDR2: SGHRS and YFSETQ. The CDR3 contains 13 residues. V was pared by 0 bases and J by 1 base, with 4 bases between. The CDR3 sequence: CASSLDTNTEAFL. CDR3 sequence (DNA): TGCGCCAGCAGCTTGGATACGAACACTGAAGCTTTCCTT.

This clonotype was counted at least ten times. The V call is TRBV4-1, the J call TRBJ1-2, with 9 bases matching TRBD1. J was trimmed by 7 bases and V by 0 bases; bases with no gene match: 6. Germline CDR1 and CDR2: MGHRA and YSYEKL. The length of the CDR3 is 15 residues. The CDR3 spells CASSQDRTGVGGYTF. In DNA, the CDR3 is TGCGCCAGCAGCCAAGATAGGACAGGGGTCGGTGGCTACACCTTC.

This clonotype was observed many times. The chain recombines TRBV12-3 or TRBV12-4 with TRBJ1-5; perhaps TRBD1 as D (5 bases). V shed 7 bases and J shed 4 bases, with 17 bases lying between them. The CDR3 loop spans 15 amino acids. CDR3 coding DNA: TGTGCCAGCACCCTAGGCAGGGATAGGAATCAGCCCCAGCATTTT. This sequence encodes CASTLGRDRNQPQHF.

This clonotype was detected ten times or more. V usage is TRBV5-1 and J usage is TRBJ1-3; D perhaps matches TRBD1 (5 bases). Germline lookup yields CDR1 SGHRS and CDR2 YFSETQ. The CDR3 is made up of 15 amino acids. Trimming shortened V by 4 bases and J by 0 bases, and 11 bases separated the two germline ends. In nucleotides, the CDR3 is TGCGCCAGCAGCACGGACACCTACTCTGGAAACACCATATATTTT. Protein product: CASSTDTYSGNTIYF.

This chain joins TRBV18 and TRBJ2-7; TRBD1 matches at 9 bases. The CDR3 loop spans 15 amino acids. The V segment lost 5 bases and the J segment 4 bases; nucleotides outside the gene matches: 9. Looked up from germline, CDR1 is KGHSH and CDR2 is LQKENI. CDR3 coding DNA: TGTGCCAGCTCAGACAGACAGGGGGGATTATACGAGCAGTACTTC. It yields the protein CASSDRQGGLYEQYF.

This clonotype was counted ten times or more. The genes are TRBV9 and TRBJ2-1, with 9 positions matching TRBD2. Trimming removed 6 bases from V and 3 bases from J; junction bases left unmatched: 16. The CDR3 has 18 amino acids. The germline CDR1 and CDR2 sequences are SGDLS and YYNGEE. CDR3 sequence reads: CASNPSPVAGAGYNEQFF. CDR3 DNA: TGTGCCAGCAACCCGAGCCCCGTAGCGGGAGCAGGCTACAATGAGCAGTTCTTC.